These 30 T cell receptor beta chains originate from one sample sequenced in a study of blood T cell repertoires in COVID-19. TCRdb keeps only in-frame clones here, not all; method: immunoSEQ multiplex PCR. The data hold roughly 70,000 clones, with around 86% observed a single time. Material for sequencing was peripheral blood. The receptors shown here come from a man aged 65-85 years with active COVID-19.

The chain has TRBV29-1 and TRBJ2-3; tentative D call: TRBD1 (5 bases). The germline gives CDR1 SQVTM, CDR2 ANQGSEA. The CDR3 runs to 15 residues. Trimming left V 7 bases short and J 0 bases short, with 17 bases between. The CDR3 DNA reads as TGCAGCGATCTTGGACGGACACCTAGCACAGATACGCAGTATTTT. Its protein is CSDLGRTPSTDTQYF.

The chain combines TRBV28 with TRBJ2-5; perhaps TRBD1 as D (7 bases). From germline, CDR1 is MDHEN and CDR2 SYDVKM. Trimming removed 8 bases from V and 7 bases from J, with 23 bases in between. This CDR3 has 15 residues. This CDR3 reads CASGLGGPNGGTQYF. CDR3 bases: TGTGCCAGCGGGCTAGGGGGCCCAAACGGGGGGACCCAGTACTTC.

The chain links TRBV15 to TRBJ2-7; D is unclear. The CDR3 has 13 amino acids. Germline assignment: CDR1 LNHNV and CDR2 YYDKDF (reference sequence). CDR3 sequence: CATSLNPPYEQYF. The CDR3 region has the DNA TGTGCTACATCCCTTAACCCCCCCTACGAGCAGTACTTC.

This clone was seen once. J is TRBJ2-3 and V is TRBV6-1, with a tentative D call TRBD2 (5 bases). The CDR3 totals 16 residues. Germline loops: CDR1 MNHNS, CDR2 SASEGT. V dropped 0 bases and J dropped 5 bases, with 15 bases sitting between them. CDR3 in DNA: TGTGCCAGCAGTGAAGCGTACAGCGGAGGAAAAGATACGCAGTATTTT. Encoded protein: CASSEAYSGGKDTQYF.

The chain has TRBV5-1 and TRBJ2-5, with TRBD2 matching over 15 bases. With V trimmed by 3 bases and J by 5 bases, 8 bases remained unmatched. This CDR3 has 17 residues. Germline loops: CDR1 SGHRS, CDR2 YFSETQ. The CDR3, as DNA: TGCGCCAGCAGCTGGCCAGGACTAGCGGGAGGGGGTGAGACCCAGTACTTC. Protein sequence: CASSWPGLAGGGETQYF.

This chain uses TRBV20-1 with TRBJ2-7; tentative D call: TRBD2 (6 bases). Germline-derived CDR1 and CDR2 are DFQATT and SNEGSKA (reference sequence). V was pared by 3 bases and J by 2 bases, with 14 bases between. The CDR3 is 14 amino acids. CDR3 loop: CSASSGGDTYEQYF. The CDR3, as DNA: TGCAGTGCTAGTAGTGGCGGGGATACCTACGAGCAGTACTTC.

The rearrangement uses TRBV10-3 and TRBJ1-4; 8 bases match TRBD1. V was pared by 0 bases and J by 8 bases, with 8 bases of the junction left unmatched. This CDR3 comprises 16 residues. Per germline, CDR1 ENHRY and CDR2 SYGVKD. This CDR3 is CAISESGPGGGEKLFF. CDR3 coding DNA: TGTGCCATCAGTGAGTCGGGGCCAGGGGGCGGCGAAAAACTGTTTTTT.

The chain carries TRBV18 and TRBJ1-5; TRBD1 agrees at 9 bases. V lost 3 bases to trimming and J lost 7 bases; unmatched junction nucleotides: 10. The CDR3 loop spans 16 amino acids. In germline, CDR1 is KGHSH, CDR2 LQKENI. CDR3 sequence (DNA): TGTGCCAGCTCACCGGAACAGGGGGCGCGAGTCCAGCCCCAGCATTTT. It specifies CASSPEQGARVQPQHF.

The chain carries TRBV7-2 and TRBJ2-3, with no clear D. The CDR3 is made up of 13 amino acids. The V gene's germline CDR1 is SGHTA and CDR2 FQGNSA. Trimming shortened V by 3 bases and J by 1 base, and 5 bases separated the two germline ends. CDR3 DNA: TGTGCCAGCAGCTTGGGCGGCACAGATACGCAGTATTTT. Amino acids: CASSLGGTDTQYF.

In its sample, this clone was seen once. This rearrangement joins TRBV5-4 to TRBJ2-3; 11 bases agree with TRBD2. Germline assignment: CDR1 SGHNT and CDR2 YYREEE (reference sequence). The ends lost 4 bases at V and 2 bases at J; junction bases unmatched: 9. The CDR3 length is 17 residues. The CDR3 DNA reads TGTGCCAGCAGCCCGGGGGCTAGCGGGAGGAACACAGATACGCAGTATTTT. This translates into CASSPGASGRNTDTQYF. The variable domain in full, with the rest retrieved from reference TRBV5-4 and TRBJ2-3, is ETGVTQSPTHLIKTRGQQVTLRCSSQSGHNTVSWYQQALGQGPQFIFQYYREEENGRGNFPPRFSGLQFPNYSSELNVNALELDDSALYLCASSPGASGRNTDTQYFGPGTRLTVL.

This rearrangement joins TRBV15 to TRBJ2-1; D is possibly TRBD1 (5 bases). Germline V gene data show CDR1 as LNHNV and CDR2 as YYDKDF (reference sequence). There are 14 residues in the CDR3. Trimming cost V 2 bases and J 5 bases, with 10 bases left between them. The CDR3 here is CATSRQDTNNEQFF. CDR3 coding DNA: TGTGCCACCAGCAGACAGGACACAAACAATGAGCAGTTCTTC.

The chain has TRBV3-1 (or the pseudogene TRBV3-2) and TRBJ2-5; 8 nucleotides match TRBD2. The germline CDR1 and CDR2 sequences are LGHDT and YNNKEL (reference sequence). J gave up 5 bases and V 9 bases, and 14 bases lay outside the gene matches. The CDR3 has 15 amino acids. In nucleotides, the CDR3 is TGTGCCAGATCCCCGGGACTAGGGCTTTGGGAGACCCAGTACTTC. It specifies CARSPGLGLWETQYF.

The J gene is TRBJ2-1, the V gene TRBV5-6; 12 bases agree with TRBD2. The germline V gene has CDR1 SGHDT and CDR2 YYEEEE. J gave up 8 bases and V 1 base, and 1 base lay outside the gene matches. This CDR3 is 14 amino acids long. For the CDR3, the DNA is TGTGCCAGCAGCTTGCCTAGCGGGGGGGATGAGCAGTTCTTC. Translating gives CASSLPSGGDEQFF.

The genes are TRBV4-2 and TRBJ2-4; 8 nucleotides align to TRBD2. The V gene's germline CDR1 is LGHNA and CDR2 YNFKEQ. Trimming took 0 bases from V and 1 from J; bases not matched to a gene: 11. The CDR3 sequence is 19 residues long. CDR3 residues: CASSQEIAGTPRAKNIQYF. DNA of the CDR3: TGTGCCAGCAGCCAAGAGATAGCGGGAACCCCCCGGGCCAAAAACATTCAGTACTTC.

This clone was seen only once. The chain links TRBV28 to TRBJ2-7; possibly TRBD1 for D (5 bases). Germline lookup yields CDR1 MDHEN and CDR2 SYDVKM. The CDR3 has 12 amino acids. V was cut by 3 bases and J by 9 bases, with 12 bases left in between. CDR3 region: CASSLWGWGQYF. DNA for the CDR3: TGTGCCAGCAGTTTGTGGGGCTGGGGGCAGTACTTC.

The chain combines TRBV10-3 with TRBJ1-2; D unclear. CDR1 and CDR2 from the germline V gene are ENHRY and SYGVKD. This CDR3 region has 13 residues. V was cut by 0 bases and J by 9 bases, with 11 bases left in between. The CDR3 DNA reads as TGTGCCATCAGTGAGTCGAGGCAGTGGAGCTACACCTTC. Protein: CAISESRQWSYTF.

The chain is built from TRBV5-4 and TRBJ1-6; TRBD1 matches at 10 bases. This CDR3 contains 15 residues. Trimming removed 0 bases from V and 7 bases from J; junction bases left unmatched: 1. CDR1 SGHNT and CDR2 YYREEE come from the germline V gene (reference sequence). The CDR3 DNA is TGTGCCAGCAGCTTGGTGGGACAGGGGAATTCACCCCTCCACTTT. This sequence encodes CASSLVGQGNSPLHF.

This chain links TRBV5-1 with TRBJ2-1, with D possibly TRBD2 on 7 matching bases. CDR1 is SGHRS and CDR2 is YFSETQ in the germline V gene. This CDR3 is 16 amino acids long. The V end was cut by 6 bases, the J end by 10 bases, with 26 bases between. CDR3 sequence (DNA): TGCGCCAGCAACCCGGGTCTCGGGGGGCCCCTAGGCGAGCAGTTCTTC. Translated: CASNPGLGGPLGEQFF.

This clone appeared a single time. This chain links TRBV19 with TRBJ1-4; D may be TRBD1 (6 bases). The germline V and J ends were trimmed by 5 bases and 8 bases, with 18 bases remaining between them. The germline V gene has CDR1 LNHDA and CDR2 SQIVND (reference sequence). The CDR3 has 15 amino acids. The CDR3 bases are TGTGCCAGTAGTCCCCGGGGGGCAGCCCGGGAAAAACTGTTTTTT. Translation: CASSPRGAAREKLFF.

The chain links TRBV7-3 to TRBJ2-3; 8 nucleotides match TRBD2. Germline lookup yields CDR1 SGHTA and CDR2 FQGTGA. With 1 base clipped from V and 7 bases from J, the junction kept 10 bases outside the gene matches. The CDR3 length is 16 residues. CDR3 coding DNA: TGTGCCAGCAGCTTAATGGGTAGCGGGGACTTGAATACGCAGTATTTT. This translates into CASSLMGSGDLNTQYF.

This chain joins TRBV9 and TRBJ2-5; 8 nucleotides match TRBD1. After removal of 0 bases from V and 1 base from J, the junction contained 8 bases not matched to a gene. CDR3 size: 17 residues. CDR1 is SGDLS and CDR2 is YYNGEE in the germline V gene. In nucleotides, the CDR3 is TGTGCCAGCAGCGTAGCCGGGACAGGAGCCCGCCAAGAGACCCAGTACTTC. Translating it yields CASSVAGTGARQETQYF.

As DNA, the CDR3 is TGTGCCAGCAGCGAGGACAGCTCCTACGAGCAGTACTTC. Translation: CASSEDSSYEQYF. The chain couples TRBV7-8 to TRBJ2-7; possible D gene TRBD1, 6 bases. Germline CDR1 and CDR2: SGHVS and FQNEAQ. V was clipped by 5 bases and J by 0 bases, with 8 bases between them. The CDR3 runs to 13 residues.

The chain recombines TRBV5-4 with TRBJ2-2, with 11 bases fitting TRBD2. The CDR3 sequence is 18 residues long. Germline V gene lookup returns CDR1 SGHNT and CDR2 YYREEE (reference sequence). With V trimmed by 0 bases and J by 3 bases, 7 bases remained unmatched. This CDR3 reads CASSLGSGRAGYTGELFF. The CDR3, as DNA: TGTGCCAGCAGCTTGGGTAGCGGGAGGGCCGGGTACACCGGGGAGCTGTTTTTT. Full variable domain (outside the CDR3, taken from reference TRBV5-4 and TRBJ2-2): ETGVTQSPTHLIKTRGQQVTLRCSSQSGHNTVSWYQQALGQGPQFIFQYYREEENGRGNFPPRFSGLQFPNYSSELNVNALELDDSALYLCASSLGSGRAGYTGELFFGEGSRLTVL.

The chain links TRBV5-1 to TRBJ2-1; TRBD2 aligns across 8 bases. Trimming at V came to 4 bases and at J to 5 bases, leaving 8 bases not matched to a gene. The CDR3 spans 15 residues. The V gene's germline CDR1 is SGHRS and CDR2 YFSETQ. The CDR3 here is CASSPGDSGDNEQFF. In DNA, the CDR3 is TGCGCCAGCAGCCCTGGTGATAGCGGGGACAATGAGCAGTTCTTC.

V is TRBV3-1 (or the pseudogene TRBV3-2) and J is TRBJ1-1, with D unclear. The CDR3 has 14 amino acids. Trimming stripped 5 bases from V and 4 bases from J, with 14 bases between. Germline V lookup: CDR1 LGHDT, CDR2 YNNKEL (reference sequence). CDR3 bases: TGTGCCAGCAGCGGACGCGGGGTGGTCACTGAAGCTTTCTTT. It encodes CASSGRGVVTEAFF.

The chain employs TRBV2 and TRBJ2-5, with 8 bases fitting TRBD1. Germline lookup yields CDR1 SNHLY and CDR2 FYNNEI. Trimming cost V 6 bases and J 5 bases; bases outside gene matches: 11. This CDR3 contains 15 residues. The CDR3 protein is CASSADRGRAETQYF. The DNA for the CDR3 is TGTGCCAGCAGCGCTGACAGGGGCCGTGCGGAGACCCAGTACTTC.

This clone appeared once. This chain uses TRBV19 with TRBJ2-1; 9 nucleotides agree with TRBD2. Germline CDR1 and CDR2: LNHDA and SQIVND (reference sequence). This CDR3 contains 12 residues. For the CDR3, the DNA is TGTTGTTCTAGCGGGGCCTACAATGAGCAGTTCTTC. This sequence encodes CCSSGAYNEQFF.

The V call is TRBV5-1, the J call TRBJ2-7; TRBD1 might be the D (5 bases). The CDR3 length is 14 residues. The germline CDR1 and CDR2 sequences are SGHRS and YFSETQ. The V end was cut by 0 bases, the J end by 3 bases, with 10 bases between. The CDR3 DNA reads TGCGCCAGCAGCTTGGGGGGCAGGGACTACGAGCAGTACTTC. It is translated as CASSLGGRDYEQYF.

This clone was counted once. The CDR3 region is CASSQDPRLGDGAEAFF. The CDR3 DNA reads TGTGCCAGCAGCCAAGATCCCAGACTAGGGGATGGGGCTGAAGCTTTCTTT. The genes are TRBV4-2 and TRBJ1-1; a weak D match, TRBD1 (5 bases). V was pared by 0 bases and J by 6 bases, with 20 bases between. The germline gives CDR1 LGHNA, CDR2 YNFKEQ. There are 17 residues in the CDR3.

This CDR3 reads CSAGLGPNEKLFF. CDR3 in DNA: TGCAGCGCCGGACTGGGTCCTAATGAAAAACTGTTTTTT. V gene TRBV29-1 combines with J gene TRBJ1-4; D gene uncertain. This CDR3 spans 13 amino acids. V dropped 7 bases and J dropped 3 bases, with 12 bases sitting between them. The germline V gene encodes CDR1 SQVTM and CDR2 ANQGSEA.